The T cell receptor beta chain described here comes from a study of beta chain features in type 1 diabetes. On the study more broadly: Cell yields, gender and age were comparable in patients and healthy donors. Study outcomes and limitations: Reads derived from cDNA could over-represent cells showing high TCR expression.

The germline CDR1 and CDR2 sequences are MNHNS and SASEGT. The CDR3 runs to 13 residues. V dropped 2 bases and J dropped 7 bases, with 9 bases sitting between them. This clone occurred a few times. What it binds is not known. Expressed TCRB transcripts were sequenced because the entire RNA isolate underwent reverse transcription. Read counts averaged roughly 3.7 million for samples of naive, central memory and regulatory T cells. Generated by immunoSEQ multiplex PCR, the TCRdb table keeps only in-frame clones and is missing some. Among 900,000 or so clones listed, roughly 16% were seen once. The material sequenced was naive CD4+ T cells from blood. The V call is TRBV6-1, the J call TRBJ1-5; D is unclear. This receptor was taken from a woman between 18 and 30 years old in good health. Here the CDR3 reads CASSEIEDQPQHF. Here the CDR3 DNA reads TGTGCCAGCAGTGAAATAGAGGACCAGCCCCAGCATTTT.